Included here is one T cell receptor beta chain sequence, with context. The sample comes from a study of identical twins. MiXCR, run by TCRdb on the 5' RACE reads, gives a single entry per CDR3 protein. Found here are 460,000 or so distinct CDR3 sequences, 13% to 15% of them singletons; the top ten hold about 0.53%. Germline-derived CDR1 and CDR2 are SGHTA and FQGNSA. The CDR3 loop spans 15 amino acids. V was pared by 4 bases and J by 2 bases, with 15 bases between. The data were also submitted as part of a second study, on yellow fever vaccine responses in identical twins.

Specimen: CD4+ T cells sorted from blood. The J gene is TRBJ2-7, the V gene TRBV7-2; the D is unclear. The origin of this receptor is a young woman in good health. Here the CDR3 reads CASSSYRQDAYEQYF. The CDR3 region has the DNA TGTGCCAGCAGCTCCTACCGTCAGGACGCCTACGAGCAGTACTTC.